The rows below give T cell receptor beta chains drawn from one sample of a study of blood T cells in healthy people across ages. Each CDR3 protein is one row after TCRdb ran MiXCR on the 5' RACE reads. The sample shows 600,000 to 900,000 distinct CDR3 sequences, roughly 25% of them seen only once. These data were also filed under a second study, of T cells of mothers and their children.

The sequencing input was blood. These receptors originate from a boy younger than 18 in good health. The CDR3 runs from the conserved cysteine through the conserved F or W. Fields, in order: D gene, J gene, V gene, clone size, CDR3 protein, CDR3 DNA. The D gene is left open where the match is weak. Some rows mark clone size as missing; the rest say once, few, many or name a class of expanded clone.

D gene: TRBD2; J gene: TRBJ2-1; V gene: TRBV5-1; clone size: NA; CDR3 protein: CATTSGGYNEQFF; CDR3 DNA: TGCGCCACCACCTCGGGGGGGTACAATGAGCAGTTCTTC
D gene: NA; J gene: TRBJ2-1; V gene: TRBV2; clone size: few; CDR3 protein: CASRGLDNEQFF; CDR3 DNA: TGTGCCAGCAGGGGTCTAGACAATGAGCAGTTCTTC
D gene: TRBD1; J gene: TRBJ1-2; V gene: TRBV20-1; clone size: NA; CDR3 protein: CSAYYPGQGPNYGYTF; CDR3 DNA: TGCAGTGCTTATTACCCGGGACAGGGTCCTAACTATGGCTACACCTTC
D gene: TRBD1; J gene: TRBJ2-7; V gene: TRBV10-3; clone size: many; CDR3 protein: CAISEEQGAVEQYF; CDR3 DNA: TGTGCCATCAGTGAAGAACAGGGGGCCGTCGAGCAGTACTTC
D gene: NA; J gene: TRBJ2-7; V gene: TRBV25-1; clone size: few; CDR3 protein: CASSDGALYEQYF; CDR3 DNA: TGTGCCAGCAGTGACGGCGCCCTCTACGAGCAGTACTTC
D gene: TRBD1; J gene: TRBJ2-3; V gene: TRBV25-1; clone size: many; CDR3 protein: CASSGTGGTDTQYF; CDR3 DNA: TGTGCCAGCAGCGGGACAGGTGGCACAGATACGCAGTATTTT
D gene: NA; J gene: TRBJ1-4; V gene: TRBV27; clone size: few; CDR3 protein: CASSPNAGTFHEKLFF; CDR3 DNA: TGTGCCAGCAGTCCCAATGCTGGGACTTTTCATGAAAAACTGTTTTTT
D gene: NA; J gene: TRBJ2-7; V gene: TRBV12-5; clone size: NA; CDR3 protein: CASGSTLSYEQYF; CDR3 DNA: TGTGCTAGTGGTTCGACTCTTTCCTACGAGCAGTACTTC
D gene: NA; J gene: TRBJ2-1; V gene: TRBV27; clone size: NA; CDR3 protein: CASNYPNEQFF; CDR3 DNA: TGTGCCAGCAATTACCCTAATGAGCAGTTCTTC
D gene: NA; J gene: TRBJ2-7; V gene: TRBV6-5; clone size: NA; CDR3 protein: CASSSPGRVRYEQYF; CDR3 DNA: TGTGCCAGCAGTTCCCCAGGCAGGGTAAGGTACGAGCAGTACTTC
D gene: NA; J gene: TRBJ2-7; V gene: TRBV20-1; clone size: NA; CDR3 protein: CSASRLGGYEQYF; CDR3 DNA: TGCAGTGCTAGCCGGCTAGGAGGCTACGAGCAGTACTTC
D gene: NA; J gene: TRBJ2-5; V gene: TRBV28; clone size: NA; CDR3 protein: CASSSYATGETQYF; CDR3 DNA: TGTGCCAGCAGTTCCTATGCTACGGGAGAGACCCAGTACTTC
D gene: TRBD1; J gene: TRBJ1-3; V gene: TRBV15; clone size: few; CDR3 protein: CATSPGGTGNTIYF; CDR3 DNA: TGTGCCACCAGCCCAGGGGGTACTGGAAACACCATATATTTT
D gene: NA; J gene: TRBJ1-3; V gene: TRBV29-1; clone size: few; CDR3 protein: CSVFGGPGNTIYF; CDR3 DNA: TGCAGCGTCTTCGGCGGTCCTGGAAACACCATATATTTT
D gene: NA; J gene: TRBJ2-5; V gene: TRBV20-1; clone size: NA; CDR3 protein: CSATEVWGRETQYF; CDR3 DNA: TGCAGTGCTACAGAAGTGTGGGGGCGGGAGACCCAGTACTTC
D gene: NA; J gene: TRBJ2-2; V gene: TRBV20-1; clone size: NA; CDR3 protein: CSARGAVPGELFF; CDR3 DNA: TGCAGTGCTAGAGGGGCCGTCCCCGGGGAGCTGTTTTTT
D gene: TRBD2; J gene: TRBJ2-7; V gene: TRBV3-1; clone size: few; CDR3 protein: CASSQEAGGAGYEQYF; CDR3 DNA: TGTGCCAGCAGCCAAGAGGCGGGGGGCGCGGGGTACGAGCAGTACTTC
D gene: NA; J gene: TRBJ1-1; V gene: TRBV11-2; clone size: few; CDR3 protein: CASSGGSMNTFEAFF; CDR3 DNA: TGTGCCAGCAGCGGCGGATCTATGAACACTTTCGAAGCTTTCTTT
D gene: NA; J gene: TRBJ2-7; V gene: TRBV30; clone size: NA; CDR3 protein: CAWSELGEQYF; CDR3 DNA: TGTGCCTGGAGCGAGCTGGGGGAGCAGTACTTC
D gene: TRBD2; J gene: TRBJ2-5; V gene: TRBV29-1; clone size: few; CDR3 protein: CSVEGLAWVETQYF; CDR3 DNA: TGCAGCGTTGAGGGACTAGCGTGGGTAGAGACCCAGTACTTC
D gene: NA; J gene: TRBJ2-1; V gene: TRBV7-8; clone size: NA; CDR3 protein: CASSSTLARDEQFF; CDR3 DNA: TGTGCCAGCAGCTCTACTCTGGCGAGGGATGAGCAGTTCTTC
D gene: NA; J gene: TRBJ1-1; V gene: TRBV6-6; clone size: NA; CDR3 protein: CASSYSIPNTVGTEAFF; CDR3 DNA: TGTGCCAGCAGTTACTCGATCCCCAATACGGTCGGCACTGAAGCTTTCTTT
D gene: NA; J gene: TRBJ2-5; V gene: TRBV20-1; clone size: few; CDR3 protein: CSAAPGTTSVNQETQYF; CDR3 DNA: TGCAGTGCTGCACCCGGAACGACCAGCGTGAACCAAGAGACCCAGTACTTC
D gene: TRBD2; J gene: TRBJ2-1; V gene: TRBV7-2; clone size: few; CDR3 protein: CASSLDRRGGSNEQFF; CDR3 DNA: TGTGCCAGCAGCTTAGATAGGCGGGGGGGATCGAATGAGCAGTTCTTC
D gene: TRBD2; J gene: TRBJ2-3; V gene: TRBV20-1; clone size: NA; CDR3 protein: CSATGGGSTDTQYF; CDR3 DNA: TGCAGTGCTACGGGCGGGGGGAGCACAGATACGCAGTATTTT
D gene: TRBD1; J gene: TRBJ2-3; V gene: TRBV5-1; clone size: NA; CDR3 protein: CASIAGGLTDTQYF; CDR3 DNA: TGCGCCAGCATCGCAGGGGGCCTTACAGATACGCAGTATTTT
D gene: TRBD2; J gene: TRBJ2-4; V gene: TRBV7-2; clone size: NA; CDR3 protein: CASSLAGTTVNIQYF; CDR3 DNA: TGTGCCAGCAGCTTAGCCGGGACTACCGTGAACATTCAGTACTTC
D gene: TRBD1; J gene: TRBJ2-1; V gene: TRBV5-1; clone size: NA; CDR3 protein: CASSLGGTDYNEQFF; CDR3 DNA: TGCGCCAGCAGCTTGGGTGGGACAGACTACAATGAGCAGTTCTTC
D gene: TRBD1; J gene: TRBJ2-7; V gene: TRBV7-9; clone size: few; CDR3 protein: CASSLSLGQGGYEQYF; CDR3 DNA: TGTGCCAGCAGCTTAAGTTTGGGACAGGGAGGGTACGAGCAGTACTTC
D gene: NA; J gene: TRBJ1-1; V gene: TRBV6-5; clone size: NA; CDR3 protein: CASSPGVSGRTEAFF; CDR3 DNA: TGTGCCAGCAGTCCTGGCGTGTCAGGGCGGACTGAAGCTTTCTTT
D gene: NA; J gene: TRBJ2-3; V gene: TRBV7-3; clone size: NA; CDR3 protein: CASSLIGGRADTQYF; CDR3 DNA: TGTGCCAGCAGCTTAATTGGGGGTCGTGCAGATACGCAGTATTTT
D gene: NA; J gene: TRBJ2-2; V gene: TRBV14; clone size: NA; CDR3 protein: CASSQVTPGLTTGELFF; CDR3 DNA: TGTGCCAGCAGCCAAGTCACGCCGGGACTTACCACCGGGGAGCTGTTTTTT
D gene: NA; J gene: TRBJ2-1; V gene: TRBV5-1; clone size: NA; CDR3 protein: CASRFRDGSNGQFF; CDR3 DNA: TGCGCCAGCCGATTCCGGGACGGGTCCAATGGGCAGTTCTTC
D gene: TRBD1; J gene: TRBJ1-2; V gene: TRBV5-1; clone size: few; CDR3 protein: CASAYQGAKDYGYTF; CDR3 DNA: TGCGCCAGCGCATACCAGGGGGCGAAGGACTATGGCTACACCTTC
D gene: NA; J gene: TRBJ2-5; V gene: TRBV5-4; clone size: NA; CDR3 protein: CASSLDSKSGETQYF; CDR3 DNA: TGTGCCAGCAGCTTGGACTCGAAATCGGGAGAGACCCAGTACTTC
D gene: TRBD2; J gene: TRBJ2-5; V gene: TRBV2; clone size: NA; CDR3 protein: CASMGGTAGGAQYF; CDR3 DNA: TGTGCCAGCATGGGAGGAACAGCGGGGGGAGCCCAGTACTTC
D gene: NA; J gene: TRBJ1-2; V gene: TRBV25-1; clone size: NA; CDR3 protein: CASRSLGGGYTF; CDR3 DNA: TGTGCCAGCAGATCACTGGGGGGTGGCTACACCTTC
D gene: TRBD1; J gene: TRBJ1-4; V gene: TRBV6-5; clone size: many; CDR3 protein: CASMDRVYEKLFF; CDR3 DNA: TGTGCCAGCATGGACAGGGTATACGAAAAACTGTTTTTT
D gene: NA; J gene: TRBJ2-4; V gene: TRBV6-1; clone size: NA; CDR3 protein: CASSENPQTAKNIQYF; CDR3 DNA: TGTGCCAGCAGTGAAAATCCCCAGACTGCCAAAAACATTCAGTACTTC